The rows below give T cell receptor beta chains drawn from one sample of a study of T cell changes during pregnancy in multiple sclerosis. Some clones are missing from TCRdb's copy, which holds only in-frame ones; the method was immunoSEQ multiplex PCR. Here the sample spans about 40,000 clones, around 90% being singletons. The sample here was CD4+ T cells from peripheral blood mononuclear cells, taken in the third trimester of pregnancy. The receptors stem from a female donor with multiple sclerosis, enrolled in a pregnancy study. Each CDR3 is given with its conserved first and last residue. D genes are given only for firm matches. Rows may omit the clone size; those that give it use once, few, many or a size class.

j_call clone_size v_call d_call cdr3_aa cdr3_nt
TRBJ2-7 NA TRBV18 TRBD2 CASSPSLGGSSYEQYF TGTGCCAGCTCACCAAGTTTGGGGGGGAGCTCCTACGAGCAGTACTTC
TRBJ2-1 once TRBV15 NA CATSRVQPRDEQFF TGTGCCACCAGCAGAGTGCAGCCCCGGGATGAGCAGTTCTTC
TRBJ2-7 NA TRBV28 NA CASIRGAGALYEQYF TGTGCCAGCATCCGGGGGGCAGGGGCCCTCTACGAGCAGTACTTC
TRBJ1-2 NA TRBV19 NA CASSPGEGRLNYGYTF TGTGCCAGTAGCCCAGGGGAGGGGCGCCTAAACTATGGCTACACCTTC
TRBJ2-7 NA TRBV11-2 TRBD2 CASSGESGRAHYEQYF TGTGCCAGCAGCGGTGAGAGCGGGAGGGCTCACTACGAGCAGTACTTC
TRBJ2-4 NA TRBV6-1 NA CASSDQGLLAKNIQYF TGTGCCAGCAGTGATCAGGGGTTACTAGCCAAAAACATTCAGTACTTC
TRBJ2-1 once TRBV6-1 TRBD2 CASSDPGLAAWFPFF TGTGCCAGCAGTGACCCGGGACTAGCGGCGTGGTTTCCGTTCTTC
TRBJ1-2 NA TRBV30 TRBD1 CAWTQTGHGYTF TGTGCCTGGACCCAGACAGGGCACGGCTACACCTTC
TRBJ2-7 once TRBV5-1 TRBD1 CASSPVLGTGSSYEQYF TGCGCCAGCAGCCCGGTACTTGGGACAGGGAGTTCCTACGAGCAGTACTTC
TRBJ1-1 NA TRBV28 TRBD1 CASSLYFNQGVTEAFF TGTGCCAGCAGTTTATATTTCAATCAGGGGGTCACTGAAGCTTTCTTT
TRBJ2-4 NA TRBV2 NA CASSEEDNGVKNIQYF TGTGCCAGCAGTGAAGAAGATAACGGGGTGAAAAACATTCAGTACTTC
TRBJ1-1 NA TRBV28 TRBD1 CASTQGWGTEAFF TGTGCCAGCACACAGGGGTGGGGCACTGAAGCTTTCTTT
TRBJ2-2 NA TRBV5-6 TRBD2 CASSFLAGASGELFF TGTGCCAGCAGCTTTTTAGCGGGAGCATCCGGGGAGCTGTTTTTT
TRBJ2-1 NA TRBV9 TRBD2 CASSVGPAGASNEQFF TGTGCCAGCAGCGTAGGCCCAGCGGGAGCTTCCAATGAGCAGTTCTTC
TRBJ1-5 NA TRBV5-6 NA CASSLALGHQPQHF TGTGCCAGCAGCTTGGCGCTTGGGCATCAGCCCCAGCATTTT
TRBJ1-5 NA TRBV2 TRBD1 CASSTGVYQPQHF TGTGCCAGCAGTACAGGGGTTTATCAGCCCCAGCATTTT
TRBJ2-5 NA TRBV11-2 TRBD1 CASSPRDRAETQYF TGTGCCAGCAGCCCCCGGGACAGGGCGGAGACCCAGTACTTC
TRBJ1-2 NA TRBV19 NA CASSIQGAGGTF TGTGCCAGTAGTATTCAAGGTGCGGGGGGCACCTTC
TRBJ2-4 NA TRBV5-8 NA CASSLLTEWRGKNIQYF TGTGCCAGCAGCTTGCTGACGGAGTGGAGGGGCAAAAACATTCAGTACTTC
TRBJ2-2 NA TRBV2 TRBD2 CASRGLAGAAGELFF TGTGCCAGCAGGGGACTAGCGGGAGCCGCCGGGGAGCTGTTTTTT
TRBJ2-3 NA TRBV6-1 NA CASSESGRTDTQYF TGTGCCAGCAGTGAGTCGGGAAGAACAGATACGCAGTATTTT
TRBJ2-4 NA TRBV11-2 TRBD1 CASSYDPGQKNIQYF TGTGCCAGCAGCTACGACCCGGGACAGAAAAACATTCAGTACTTC
TRBJ2-5 NA TRBV5-4 NA CASSGDSNEPQYF TGTGCCAGCAGCGGGGACTCGAACGAGCCCCAGTACTTC
TRBJ2-7 NA TRBV5-1 TRBD2 CASSLTTSGIREQYF TGCGCCAGCAGCTTGACGACTAGCGGGATCCGAGAGCAGTACTTC
TRBJ2-1 NA TRBV4-1 TRBD2 CASSSWTSGSSYNEQFF TGCGCCAGCAGCTCCTGGACTAGCGGAAGCTCCTACAATGAGCAGTTCTTC
TRBJ1-3 NA TRBV5-6 NA CASSLIGRGRVNSGNTIYF TGTGCCAGCAGCTTGATTGGCAGGGGCCGTGTTAACTCTGGAAACACCATATATTTT
TRBJ2-3 once TRBV4-2 TRBD2 CASSQGGGDTDTQYF TGTGCCAGCAGCCAAGGGGGGGGTGATACAGATACGCAGTATTTT
TRBJ2-5 NA TRBV28 NA CASRTVGRETQYF TGTGCCAGCAGGACCGTGGGCCGGGAGACCCAGTACTTC
TRBJ1-1 few TRBV10-1 TRBD1 CASSEQTGREAFF TGCGCCAGCAGTGAACAGACAGGGCGTGAAGCTTTCTTT
TRBJ2-2 NA TRBV7-8 NA CASSLNRVTGELFF TGTGCCAGCAGCTTGAACAGGGTCACCGGGGAGCTGTTTTTT
TRBJ2-2 once TRBV28 TRBD1 CASSPIRGPGTGHTGELFF TGTGCCAGCAGTCCAATTAGGGGACCCGGGACAGGGCACACCGGGGAGCTGTTTTTT
TRBJ2-3 NA TRBV5-8 TRBD1 CASSLGNAGGPDTQYF TGTGCCAGCAGCTTGGGAAACGCAGGGGGCCCAGATACGCAGTATTTT
TRBJ2-1 NA TRBV6-4 TRBD2 CASSDFSGSPFF TGTGCCAGCAGTGACTTCAGCGGGAGCCCGTTCTTC
TRBJ2-7 NA TRBV19 NA CASSFGASYEQYF TGTGCCAGTAGTTTCGGTGCCTCCTACGAGCAGTACTTC